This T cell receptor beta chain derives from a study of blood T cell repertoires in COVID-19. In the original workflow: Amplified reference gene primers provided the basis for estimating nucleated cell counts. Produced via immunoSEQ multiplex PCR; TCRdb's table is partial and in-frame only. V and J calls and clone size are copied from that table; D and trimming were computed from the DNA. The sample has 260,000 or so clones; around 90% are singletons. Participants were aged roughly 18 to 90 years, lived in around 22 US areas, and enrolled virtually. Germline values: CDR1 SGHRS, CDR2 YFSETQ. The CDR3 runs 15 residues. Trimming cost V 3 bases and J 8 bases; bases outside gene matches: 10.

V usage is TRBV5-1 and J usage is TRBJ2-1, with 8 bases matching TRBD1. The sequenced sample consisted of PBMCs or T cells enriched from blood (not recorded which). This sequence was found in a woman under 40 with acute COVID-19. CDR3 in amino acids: CASSSGTGLVDEQFF. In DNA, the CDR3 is TGCGCCAGCAGCTCTGGGACAGGTCTTGTGGATGAGCAGTTCTTC. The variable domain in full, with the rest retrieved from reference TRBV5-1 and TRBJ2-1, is KAGVTQTPRYLIKTRGQQVTLSCSPISGHRSVSWYQQTPGQGLQFLFEYFSETQRNKGNFPGRFSGRQFSNSRSEMNVSTLELGDSALYLCASSSGTGLVDEQFFGPGTRLTVL.